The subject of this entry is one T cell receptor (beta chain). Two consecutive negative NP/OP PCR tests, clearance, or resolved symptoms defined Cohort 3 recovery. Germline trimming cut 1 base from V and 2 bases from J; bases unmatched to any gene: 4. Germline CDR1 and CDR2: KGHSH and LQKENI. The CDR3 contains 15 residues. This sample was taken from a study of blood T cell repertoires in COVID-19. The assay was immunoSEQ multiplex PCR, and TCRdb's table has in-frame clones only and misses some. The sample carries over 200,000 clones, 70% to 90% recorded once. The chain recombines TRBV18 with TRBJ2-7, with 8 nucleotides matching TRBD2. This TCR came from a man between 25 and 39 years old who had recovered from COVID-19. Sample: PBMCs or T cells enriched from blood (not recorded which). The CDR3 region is CASSPRTSGAYEQYF. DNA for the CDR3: TGTGCCAGCTCACCACGCACTAGCGGAGCCTACGAGCAGTACTTC.